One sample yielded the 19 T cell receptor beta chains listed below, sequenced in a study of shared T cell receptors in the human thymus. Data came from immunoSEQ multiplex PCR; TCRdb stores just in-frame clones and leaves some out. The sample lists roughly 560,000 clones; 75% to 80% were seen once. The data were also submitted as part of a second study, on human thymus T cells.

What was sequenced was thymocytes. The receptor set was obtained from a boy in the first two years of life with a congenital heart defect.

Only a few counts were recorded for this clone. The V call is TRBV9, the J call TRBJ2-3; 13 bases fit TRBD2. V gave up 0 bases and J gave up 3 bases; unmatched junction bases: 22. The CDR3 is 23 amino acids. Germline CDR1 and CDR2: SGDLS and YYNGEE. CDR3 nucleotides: TGTGCCAGCAGCGTAGGACAGGGTCTAAGGTACACTAGCGGGAGGGATGGAACAGATACGCAGTATTTT. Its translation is CASSVGQGLRYTSGRDGTDTQYF.

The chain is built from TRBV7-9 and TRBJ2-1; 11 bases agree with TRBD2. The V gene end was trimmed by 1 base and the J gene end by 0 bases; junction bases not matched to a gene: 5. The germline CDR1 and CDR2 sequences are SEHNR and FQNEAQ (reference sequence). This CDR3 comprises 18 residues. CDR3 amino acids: CASSLVGLAGGSYNEQFF. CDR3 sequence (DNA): TGTGCCAGCAGCTTAGTGGGGCTAGCGGGGGGCTCCTACAATGAGCAGTTCTTC.

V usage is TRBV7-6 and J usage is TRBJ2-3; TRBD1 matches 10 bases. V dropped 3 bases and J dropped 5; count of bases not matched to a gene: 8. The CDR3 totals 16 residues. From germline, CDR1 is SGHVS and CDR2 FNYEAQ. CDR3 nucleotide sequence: TGTGCCAGCAGCTTCCACGGAGGGACAGGGGAAGATACGCAGTATTTT. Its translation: CASSFHGGTGEDTQYF.

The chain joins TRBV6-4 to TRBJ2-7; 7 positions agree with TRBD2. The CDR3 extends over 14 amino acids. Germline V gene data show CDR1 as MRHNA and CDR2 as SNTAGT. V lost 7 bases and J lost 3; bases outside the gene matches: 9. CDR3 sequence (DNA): TGTGCCAGCAAGTGCGGGAGTCGCGGCTACGAGCAGTACTTC. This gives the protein CASKCGSRGYEQYF.

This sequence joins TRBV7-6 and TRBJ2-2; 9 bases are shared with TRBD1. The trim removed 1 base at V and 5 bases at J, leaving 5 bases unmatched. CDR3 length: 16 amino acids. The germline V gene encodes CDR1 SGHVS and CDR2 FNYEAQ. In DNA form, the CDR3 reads TGTGCCAGCAGCTTAGGGGACAGGGAAGGTACCGGGGAGCTGTTTTTT. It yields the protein CASSLGDREGTGELFF.

In DNA, the CDR3 is TGTGCCAGCAGTTTCCCTAGCGGGAGTAAGAATGAGCAGTTCTTC. Translated: CASSFPSGSKNEQFF. The chain links TRBV28 to TRBJ2-1; 10 bases agree with TRBD2. The germline gives CDR1 MDHEN, CDR2 SYDVKM. CDR3 length: 15 amino acids. With 3 bases clipped from V and 7 bases from J, the junction kept 6 bases outside the gene matches.

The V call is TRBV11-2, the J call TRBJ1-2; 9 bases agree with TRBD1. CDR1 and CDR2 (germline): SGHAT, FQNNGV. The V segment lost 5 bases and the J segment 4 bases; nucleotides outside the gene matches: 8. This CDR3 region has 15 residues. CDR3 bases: TGTGCCAGCAGCCCCGGACAGGGGACCGTCTATGGCTACACCTTC. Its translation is CASSPGQGTVYGYTF.

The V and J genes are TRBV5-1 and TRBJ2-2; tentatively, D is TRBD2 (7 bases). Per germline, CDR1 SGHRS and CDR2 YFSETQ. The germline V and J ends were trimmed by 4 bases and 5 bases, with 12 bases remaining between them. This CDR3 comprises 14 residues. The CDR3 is CASSPGGWTGELFF. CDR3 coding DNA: TGCGCCAGCAGCCCGGGGGGCTGGACCGGGGAGCTGTTTTTT.

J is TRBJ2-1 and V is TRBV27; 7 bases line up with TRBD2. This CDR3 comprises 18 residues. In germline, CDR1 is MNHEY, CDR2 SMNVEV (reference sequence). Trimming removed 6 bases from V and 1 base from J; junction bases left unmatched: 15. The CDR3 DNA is TGTGCCAGCAGACCGGGTCCGGAGCGGGACCCATCCTACAATGAGCAGTTCTTC. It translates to CASRPGPERDPSYNEQFF.

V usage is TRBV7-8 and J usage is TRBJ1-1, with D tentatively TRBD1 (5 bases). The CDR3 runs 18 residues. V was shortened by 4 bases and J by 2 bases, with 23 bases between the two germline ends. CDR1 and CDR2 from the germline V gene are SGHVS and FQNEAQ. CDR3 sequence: CASSSYQMGGESNTEAFF. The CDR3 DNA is TGTGCCAGCAGCTCGTACCAGATGGGGGGGGAAAGTAACACTGAAGCTTTCTTT.

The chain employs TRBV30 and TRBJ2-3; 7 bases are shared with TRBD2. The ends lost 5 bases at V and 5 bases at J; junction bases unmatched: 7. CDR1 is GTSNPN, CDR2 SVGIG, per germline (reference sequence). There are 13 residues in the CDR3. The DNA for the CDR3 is TGTGCCTGGTGCGGGAGTTCGAGAGATACGCAGTATTTT. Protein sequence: CAWCGSSRDTQYF.

The CDR3 nucleotides are TGTGCCAGCAGTCGAGATAGCGGGAGGACCTACAATGAGCAGTTCTTC. Its protein is CASSRDSGRTYNEQFF. V is TRBV27 and J is TRBJ2-1; 10 bases are shared with TRBD2. Germline V gene data show CDR1 as MNHEY and CDR2 as SMNVEV (reference sequence). This CDR3 has 16 residues. J lost 2 bases, V lost 5 bases, and 6 bases had no gene match.

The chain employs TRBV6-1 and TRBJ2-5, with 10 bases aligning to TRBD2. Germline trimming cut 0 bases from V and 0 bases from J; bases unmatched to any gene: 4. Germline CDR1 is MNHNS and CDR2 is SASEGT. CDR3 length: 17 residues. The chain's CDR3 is CASSEAAGTSDQETQYF. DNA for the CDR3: TGTGCCAGCAGTGAAGCCGCCGGGACTAGCGACCAAGAGACCCAGTACTTC.

The CDR3 nucleotides read TGCGCCAGCAGAACAGTAAGGTCTTCACCCCTCCACTTT. Protein: CASRTVRSSPLHF. The chain recombines TRBV5-1 with TRBJ1-6; no clear D gene. Germline V gene data show CDR1 as SGHRS and CDR2 as YFSETQ. Trimming stripped 5 bases from V and 9 bases from J, with 12 bases between. The CDR3 runs to 13 residues.

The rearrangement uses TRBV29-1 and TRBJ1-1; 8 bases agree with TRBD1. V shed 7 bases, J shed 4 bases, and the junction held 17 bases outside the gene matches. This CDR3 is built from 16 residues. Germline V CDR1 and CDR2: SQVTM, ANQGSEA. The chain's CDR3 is CSGGRAGGVWGTEAFF. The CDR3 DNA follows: TGCAGCGGGGGGAGGGCAGGGGGCGTTTGGGGCACTGAAGCTTTCTTT.

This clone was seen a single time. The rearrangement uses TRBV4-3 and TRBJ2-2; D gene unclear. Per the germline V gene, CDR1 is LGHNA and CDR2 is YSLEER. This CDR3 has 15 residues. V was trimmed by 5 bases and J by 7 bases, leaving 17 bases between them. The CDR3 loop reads CASSILPLFGGELFF. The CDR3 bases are TGCGCCAGCAGCATACTCCCACTATTTGGCGGGGAGCTGTTTTTT.

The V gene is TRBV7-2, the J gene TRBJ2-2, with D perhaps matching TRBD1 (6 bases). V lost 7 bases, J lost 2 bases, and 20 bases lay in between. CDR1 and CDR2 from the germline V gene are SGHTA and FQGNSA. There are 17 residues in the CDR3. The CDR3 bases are TGTGCCAGCACCCTCGTCACAGGGAGTCTAAACACCGGGGAGCTGTTTTTT. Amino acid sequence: CASTLVTGSLNTGELFF.

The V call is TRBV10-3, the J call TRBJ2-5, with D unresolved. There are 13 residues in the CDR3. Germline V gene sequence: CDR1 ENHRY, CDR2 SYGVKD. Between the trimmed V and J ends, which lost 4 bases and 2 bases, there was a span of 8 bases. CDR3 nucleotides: TGTGCCATCAGTGCTAACAGTCAAGAGACCCAGTACTTC. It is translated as CAISANSQETQYF.

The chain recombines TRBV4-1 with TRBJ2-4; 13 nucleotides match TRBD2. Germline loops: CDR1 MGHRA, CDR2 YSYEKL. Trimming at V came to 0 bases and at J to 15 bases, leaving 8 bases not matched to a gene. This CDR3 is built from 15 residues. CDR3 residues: CASSQDWTSGRGMYF. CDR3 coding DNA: TGCGCCAGCAGCCAAGATTGGACTAGCGGGAGAGGGATGTACTTC.